The 32 T cell receptor beta chains reported below all come from one sample, sequenced in a study of OX40 agonist ivuxolimab in advanced cancers. TCRdb's copy holds only in-frame clones and misses some; the assay was immunoSEQ multiplex PCR. The repertoire holds 98,000 or so clones, with 75% to 90% as singletons. The sample consisted of CD4+ or CD8+ T cells sorted from blood, taken in a trial of the OX40 agonist ivuxolimab. All receptors derive from an adult with an advanced solid tumor such as melanoma, head and neck, liver or kidney cancer.

CDR3 coding DNA: TGTGCCAGCAGTCAAACTGGACAGGCTAACACTGAAGCTTTCTTT. Protein: CASSQTGQANTEAFF. V and J are TRBV7-9 and TRBJ1-1; 7 nucleotides agree with TRBD1. The ends lost 6 bases at V and 2 bases at J; junction bases unmatched: 9. The germline CDR1 and CDR2 sequences are SEHNR and FQNEAQ (reference sequence). This CDR3 contains 15 residues. The full variable domain, its missing parts supplied by reference TRBV7-9 and TRBJ1-1, is DTGVSQNPRHKITKRGQNVTFRCDPISEHNRLYWYRQTLGQGPEFLTYFQNEAQLEKSRLLSDRFSAERPKGSFSTLEIQRTEQGDSAMYLCASSQTGQANTEAFFGQGTRLTVV.

The V and J genes are TRBV30 and TRBJ1-2, with unresolved D. V was trimmed by 0 bases and J by 6 bases, leaving 5 bases between them. This CDR3 is 11 amino acids long. The germline V gene has CDR1 GTSNPN and CDR2 SVGIG (reference sequence). CDR3 region: CAWSVMDGYTF. CDR3 sequence (DNA): TGTGCCTGGAGTGTGATGGATGGCTACACCTTC.

The chain links TRBV6-1 to TRBJ1-1; perhaps TRBD1 as D (5 bases). In germline, CDR1 is MNHNS, CDR2 SASEGT. CDR3 size: 15 residues. The V gene lost 10 bases and the J gene lost 0 bases, with 18 bases spanning the gap. Here the CDR3 reads CANEVQTAMNTEAFF. The CDR3 coding sequence is TGTGCCAATGAAGTGCAGACAGCCATGAACACTGAAGCTTTCTTT.

The chain recombines TRBV29-1 with TRBJ1-2; D is perhaps TRBD1 (5 bases). V was clipped by 3 bases and J by 7 bases, with 9 bases between them. This CDR3 has 11 amino acids. The germline V gene has CDR1 SQVTM and CDR2 ANQGSEA. The CDR3 sequence: CSVDRAVGYTF. The DNA of the CDR3 is TGCAGCGTTGACAGGGCGGTTGGCTACACCTTC.

This clone appeared a few times. V usage is TRBV18 and J usage is TRBJ1-2; the match to TRBD1 covers 9 bases. This CDR3 comprises 14 residues. Unmatched junction bases numbered 6, after V lost 3 bases and J lost 7 bases. Germline-derived CDR1 and CDR2 are KGHSH and LQKENI. The CDR3 region has the DNA TGTGCCAGCTCACCGGGACAGGGAGCAGTTGGCTACACCTTC. Protein product: CASSPGQGAVGYTF.

The J gene is TRBJ2-1, the V gene TRBV5-1; D call uncertain. The V end lost 4 bases, the J end lost 6 bases, and 11 bases lay between the germline ends. Germline V gene data show CDR1 as SGHRS and CDR2 as YFSETQ. This CDR3 is 13 amino acids long. The chain's CDR3 is CASSEARGNEQFF. CDR3 in DNA: TGCGCCAGCAGCGAAGCTAGAGGCAATGAGCAGTTCTTC.

CDR3 amino acids: CASSSRTGEQYV. The CDR3 DNA follows: TGTGCCAGCAGCTCGAGGACAGGGGAGCAGTACGTC. The rearrangement uses TRBV5-5 and TRBJ2-7; 8 bases agree with TRBD1. Losses at the gene ends were 3 bases for V and 7 bases for J; bases not matched to a gene: 3. CDR1 and CDR2 (germline): SGHKS, YYEKEE (reference sequence). The CDR3 is 12 residues long.

The chain joins TRBV7-3 to TRBJ2-7; 9 bases agree with TRBD2. Germline CDR1 and CDR2: SGHTA and FQGTGA. This CDR3 contains 15 residues. Unmatched junction bases numbered 5, after V lost 0 bases and J lost 5 bases. The DNA for the CDR3 is TGTGCCAGCAGCTTAACGGCTAGCGGGACCCACGAGCAGTACTTC. It codes for CASSLTASGTHEQYF. Full variable domain (rest looked up from reference TRBV7-3 and TRBJ2-7): GAGVSQTPSNKVTEKGKYVELRCDPISGHTALYWYRQSLGQGPEFLIYFQGTGAADDSGLPNDRFFAVRPEGSVSTLKIQRTERGDSAVYLCASSLTASGTHEQYFGPGTRLTVT.

The V and J genes are TRBV19 and TRBJ2-1; TRBD2 matches at 9 bases. With V trimmed by 5 bases and J by 5 bases, 7 bases remained unmatched. The germline gives CDR1 LNHDA, CDR2 SQIVND (reference sequence). This CDR3 contains 15 residues. CDR3 protein: CASSLAGARDNEQFF. The CDR3 DNA sequence: TGTGCCAGTAGTTTAGCGGGGGCTCGTGACAATGAGCAGTTCTTC.

The chain has TRBV5-1 and TRBJ2-7, with D unclear. This CDR3 is 14 amino acids long. Germline CDR1 and CDR2: SGHRS and YFSETQ. V lost 2 bases and J 0 bases, leaving 9 bases between the germline ends. The CDR3 is CASSLGQDSYEQYF. The CDR3 nucleotides are TGCGCCAGCAGCTTAGGGCAGGACTCCTACGAGCAGTACTTC.

The J gene is TRBJ1-5, the V gene TRBV10-2; 7 bases are shared with TRBD1. Germline V gene sequence: CDR1 WSHSY, CDR2 SAAADI. The CDR3 runs to 14 residues. V shed 4 bases and J 2 bases; nucleotides not matched to a gene: 2. The CDR3: CASSAQGGNQPQHF. The DNA for the CDR3 is TGCGCCAGCAGTGCGCAGGGGGGCAATCAGCCCCAGCATTTT.

This chain connects TRBV18 to TRBJ2-5; 10 bases line up with TRBD2. Germline CDR1 KGHSH, CDR2 LQKENI. The junction had 14 bases not matched to a gene; V was cut back by 3 bases and J by 13 bases. CDR3 length: 15 residues. CDR3 bases: TGTGCCAGCTCACCGGAGAGGACTAGCGGAGCCCCCTTGTACTTC. Translation gives CASSPERTSGAPLYF. The full variable domain, with the rest looked up from reference TRBV18 and TRBJ2-5, is NAGVMQNPRHLVRRRGQEARLRCSPMKGHSHVYWYRQLPEEGLKFMVYLQKENIIDESGMPKERFSAEFPKEGPSILRIQQVVRGDSAAYFCASSPERTSGAPLYFGPGTRLLVL.

In this sample, this clone turned up once. The rearrangement uses TRBV27 and TRBJ1-4; tentative D call: TRBD1 (5 bases). Germline V gives CDR1 MNHEY, CDR2 SMNVEV (reference sequence). Trimming took off 3 bases at V and 2 bases at J, with 16 bases between the two ends. This CDR3 region has 17 residues. The CDR3 region is CASSFYRGVGTNEKLFF. The CDR3, as DNA: TGTGCCAGCAGTTTTTACAGAGGGGTCGGGACTAATGAAAAACTGTTTTTT. The full variable domain, its missing parts supplied by reference TRBV27 and TRBJ1-4, is EAQVTQNPRYLITVTGKKLTVTCSQNMNHEYMSWYRQDPGLGLRQIYYSMNVEVTDKGDVPEGYKVSRKEKRNFPLILESPSPNQTSLYFCASSFYRGVGTNEKLFFGSGTQLSVL.

The chain has TRBV19 and TRBJ1-5, with D perhaps TRBD1 (6 bases). CDR1 is LNHDA and CDR2 is SQIVND in the germline V gene (reference sequence). CDR3 length: 13 residues. V was pared by 11 bases and J by 5 bases, with 16 bases between. The CDR3 sequence is CAAGRGGHQPQHF. For the CDR3, the DNA is TGTGCCGCGGGGCGTGGGGGCCATCAGCCCCAGCATTTT.

The rearrangement links TRBV2 to TRBJ1-2; D gene ambiguous. Germline-derived CDR1 and CDR2 are SNHLY and FYNNEI. V lost 6 bases to trimming and J lost 1 base, with 6 bases between them. The CDR3 runs to 12 residues. CDR3 DNA: TGTGCCAGCAGAGACAATAACTATGGCTACACCTTC. It yields the protein CASRDNNYGYTF.

Here the CDR3 DNA reads TGTGCCAGCAGTGCCTCAGGGGGGGGCTATGGCTACACCTTC. Residues: CASSASGGGYGYTF. The chain recombines TRBV6-5 with TRBJ1-2; TRBD1 matches 7 bases. V lost 5 bases to trimming and J lost 4 bases; unmatched junction nucleotides: 7. Germline values: CDR1 MNHEY, CDR2 SVGAGI. The CDR3 has 14 amino acids.

This sequence joins TRBV30 and TRBJ2-5, with D unclear. The germline CDR1 and CDR2 sequences are GTSNPN and SVGIG (reference sequence). CDR3 size: 13 residues. With 0 bases removed from V and 3 bases from J, the gap between germline ends came to 8 bases. The CDR3 sequence is CAWSVALKETQYF. CDR3 nucleotide sequence: TGTGCCTGGAGTGTGGCTCTGAAAGAGACCCAGTACTTC.

The rearrangement uses TRBV7-9 and TRBJ1-4, with D tentatively TRBD1 (5 bases). This CDR3 is built from 15 residues. Germline V gene lookup returns CDR1 SEHNR and CDR2 FQNEAQ (reference sequence). Trimming shortened V by 8 bases and J by 8 bases, and 21 bases separated the two germline ends. CDR3 sequence: CASGLRGAGREKLFF. The CDR3 coding sequence is TGTGCCAGCGGTTTAAGAGGGGCAGGGAGAGAAAAACTGTTTTTT.

This chain uses TRBV6-5 with TRBJ2-3; 8 bases agree with TRBD2. Trimming at V came to 0 bases and at J to 4 bases, leaving 3 bases not matched to a gene. This CDR3 has 15 amino acids. CDR1 and CDR2 (germline): MNHEY, SVGAGI. The DNA of the CDR3 is TGTGCCAGCAGTTACTCTCGGGAGGGGGCAGATACGCAGTATTTT. Translation: CASSYSREGADTQYF.

J is TRBJ2-1 and V is TRBV5-1; TRBD2 agrees at 9 bases. This CDR3 has 15 amino acids. The germline gives CDR1 SGHRS, CDR2 YFSETQ. V was clipped by 4 bases and J by 4 bases; unmatched bases: 6. The CDR3 sequence is CASSRGSGGYNEQFF. In nucleotides, the CDR3 is TGCGCCAGCAGCCGGGGTAGCGGGGGTTACAATGAGCAGTTCTTC.

V and J are TRBV7-2 and TRBJ2-5, with D possibly being TRBD1 (5 bases). The CDR3 is 13 amino acids. Germline V lookup: CDR1 SGHTA, CDR2 FQGNSA. V was shortened by 5 bases and J by 4 bases, with 11 bases between the two germline ends. The CDR3 spells CASSLRVGETQYF. CDR3 nucleotide sequence: TGTGCCAGCAGCCTCAGGGTCGGAGAGACCCAGTACTTC.

The chain joins TRBV5-1 to TRBJ1-4, with TRBD1 as a possible D gene (5 bases). Trimming removed 3 bases at V and 7 bases at J, with 13 bases between. CDR3 length equals 14 residues. Germline V gene data show CDR1 as SGHRS and CDR2 as YFSETQ. Here the CDR3 DNA reads TGCGCCAGCAGCTCAGGGTTCGGGAGTGAAAAACTGTTTTTT. This translates into CASSSGFGSEKLFF.

The CDR3 coding sequence is TGCGCCAGCAGCTTGGACGGGCCTGGGGATACGCAGTATTTT. It is translated as CASSLDGPGDTQYF. The rearrangement joins TRBV5-1 to TRBJ2-3; D remains ambiguous. The V end lost 0 bases, the J end lost 6 bases, and 11 bases lay between the germline ends. Germline lookup yields CDR1 SGHRS and CDR2 YFSETQ. The CDR3 loop spans 14 amino acids.

The V call is TRBV25-1, the J call TRBJ2-1; D might be TRBD2 (6 bases). The V end was cut by 0 bases, the J end by 13 bases, with 25 bases between. The V gene's germline CDR1 is MGHDK and CDR2 SYGVNS. The CDR3 is 17 residues long. CDR3: CASSEYSGVVGASFQFF. The DNA of the CDR3 is TGTGCCAGCAGTGAATATTCGGGAGTAGTGGGAGCCTCTTTCCAGTTCTTC.

The chain employs TRBV19 and TRBJ2-3; 8 nucleotides align to TRBD2. V lost 4 bases to trimming and J lost 5 bases; unmatched junction nucleotides: 14. This CDR3 spans 17 amino acids. Per germline, CDR1 LNHDA and CDR2 SQIVND (reference sequence). The CDR3 sequence is CASSTLLAGGGIDTQYF. The CDR3 DNA reads as TGTGCCAGTAGTACCCTTCTCGCGGGAGGAGGAATAGATACGCAGTATTTT.

This clone was counted a few times. The chain uses TRBV2 and TRBJ1-5; possible D gene TRBD1, 5 bases. Trimming removed 3 bases from V and 7 bases from J, with 19 bases in between. This CDR3 region has 16 residues. From germline, CDR1 is SNHLY and CDR2 FYNNEI. This CDR3 reads CASSDGRVGPLQPQHF. The CDR3 DNA reads TGTGCCAGCAGTGACGGCAGGGTGGGTCCTTTGCAGCCCCAGCATTTT.

The gene calls are TRBV6-1 and TRBJ2-1, with TRBD1 matching 12 bases. The CDR3 is 14 residues long. CDR1 and CDR2 (germline): MNHNS, SASEGT. V was clipped by 6 bases and J by 6 bases; unmatched bases: 3. CDR3 amino acids: CASRGQGAINEQFF. Here the CDR3 DNA reads TGTGCCAGCAGGGGACAGGGGGCAATCAATGAGCAGTTCTTC.

The chain recombines TRBV7-2 with TRBJ1-2; no definite D call. The germline V and J ends were trimmed by 1 base and 3 bases, with 12 bases remaining between them. This CDR3 comprises 15 residues. Per germline, CDR1 SGHTA and CDR2 FQGNSA. The CDR3 reads CASSLGMTTHYGYTF. CDR3 in DNA: TGTGCCAGCAGCTTAGGGATGACAACTCACTATGGCTACACCTTC.

V and J are TRBV6-1 and TRBJ1-2; unclear D gene. There are 14 residues in the CDR3. V was cut by 7 bases and J by 7 bases, with 19 bases left in between. Germline V gives CDR1 MNHNS, CDR2 SASEGT. This chain's CDR3 is CASIPARRSGGYTF. CDR3 coding DNA: TGTGCCAGCATTCCGGCTAGGAGAAGTGGTGGCTACACCTTC.

V and J are TRBV6-5 and TRBJ1-3, with D tentatively TRBD1 (5 bases). Trimming stripped 6 bases from V and 2 bases from J, with 14 bases between. The CDR3 has 15 residues. The germline V gene has CDR1 MNHEY and CDR2 SVGAGI. In nucleotides, the CDR3 is TGTGCCAGCAGCCGAGCAGGGAACGCTGGAAACACCATATATTTT. Translated: CASSRAGNAGNTIYF.

The chain joins TRBV7-2 to TRBJ2-7, with TRBD2 identical over 8 bases. CDR3 size: 17 residues. The V gene's germline CDR1 is SGHTA and CDR2 FQGNSA. V trimming: 1 base; J trimming: 0 bases; junction bases outside the gene matches: 8. CDR3 sequence reads: CASSLGPLSGSSYEQYF. In DNA, the CDR3 is TGTGCCAGCAGCTTAGGGCCCCTGAGCGGGAGCTCCTACGAGCAGTACTTC. Variable domain in full (rest from reference TRBV7-2 and TRBJ2-7): GAGVSQSPSNKVTEKGKDVELRCDPISGHTALYWYRQSLGQGLEFLIYFQGNSAPDKSGLPSDRFSAERTGGSVSTLTIQRTQQEDSAVYLCASSLGPLSGSSYEQYFGPGTRLTVT.

This clone has just one count. The J gene is TRBJ2-7, the V gene TRBV28; D unclear. Trimming pared 3 bases from V and 6 bases from J, leaving 12 bases between. The CDR3 loop spans 13 amino acids. Germline V gene sequence: CDR1 MDHEN, CDR2 SYDVKM. The CDR3 sequence is CASSLPTPSEQYF. In DNA form, the CDR3 reads TGTGCCAGCAGTTTGCCGACCCCCTCCGAGCAGTACTTC.